This T cell receptor (beta chain) came from a study of radiotherapy plus CTLA-4 blockade in lung cancer. Study-wide context: Objective responses were seen in roughly 20% of patients, disease control in about 30%. Study results and limitations: Following radiotherapy plus ipilimumab, tumor-derived TCR clones expanded in the blood. Early blood T cell clone dynamics reportedly forecast response best, with interferon-beta.

Produced via immunoSEQ multiplex PCR; TCRdb's table is partial and in-frame only. Among some 46,000 clones listed, more than 75% were seen once. Patients had chemo-refractory metastatic non-small-cell lung cancer and received focal radiation plus CTLA-4 blockade that used ipilimumab. In regard to this clone: The antigen is not known.

This CDR3 spans 14 amino acids. This sample comprised peripheral blood, obtained from a patient treated with radiotherapy plus ipilimumab. This TCR was recovered from a human donor with non-small cell lung cancer who had stable disease on radiotherapy plus ipilimumab. This rearrangement joins TRBV1 to TRBJ2-7; the table's D gene call, TRBD2, was not cross checked with the DNA. TRBV1 constitutes a pseudogene. CDR3 loop: CTSSQRGVGYEQYF. CDR3 bases: TGCACCAGCAGCCAACGAGGAGTGGGCTACGAGCAGTACTTC.